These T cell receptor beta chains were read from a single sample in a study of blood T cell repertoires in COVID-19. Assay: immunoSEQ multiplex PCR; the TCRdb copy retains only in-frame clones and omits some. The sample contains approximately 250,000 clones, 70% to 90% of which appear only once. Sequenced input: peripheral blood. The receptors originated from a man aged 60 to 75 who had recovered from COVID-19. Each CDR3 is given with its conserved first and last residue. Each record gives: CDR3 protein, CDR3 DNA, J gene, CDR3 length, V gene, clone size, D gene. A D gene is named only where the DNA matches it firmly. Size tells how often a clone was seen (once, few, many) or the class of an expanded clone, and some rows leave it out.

cdr3_aa: CASRSSGSTSYNEQFF
cdr3_nt: TGCGCCAGCAGGAGTAGCGGGAGTACGTCCTACAATGAGCAGTTCTTC
j_call: TRBJ2-1
cdr3_length: 16
v_call: TRBV5-1
clone_size: -
d_call: TRBD2

cdr3_aa: CSVAGTSGGYNEQFF
cdr3_nt: TGCAGCGTGGCCGGGACTAGCGGGGGTTACAATGAGCAGTTCTTC
j_call: TRBJ2-1
cdr3_length: 15
v_call: TRBV29-1
clone_size: -
d_call: TRBD2

cdr3_aa: CASRQDTYEQYF
cdr3_nt: TGTGCCAGCCGGCAGGACACCTACGAGCAGTACTTC
j_call: TRBJ2-7
cdr3_length: 12
v_call: TRBV2
clone_size: -
d_call: -

cdr3_aa: CASSLGDLSQGVGQPQHF
cdr3_nt: TGTGCCAGCAGCTTAGGCGACCTATCACAGGGTGTAGGGCAGCCCCAGCATTTT
j_call: TRBJ1-5
cdr3_length: 18
v_call: TRBV7-9
clone_size: -
d_call: -

cdr3_aa: CASSPIRVSDEQFF
cdr3_nt: TGTGCCAGCTCACCGATCAGGGTTTCTGATGAGCAGTTCTTC
j_call: TRBJ2-1
cdr3_length: 14
v_call: TRBV18
clone_size: -
d_call: -

cdr3_aa: CASRLTGGQDTQYF
cdr3_nt: TGTGCCAGCCGCCTGACGGGGGGGCAAGATACGCAGTATTTT
j_call: TRBJ2-3
cdr3_length: 14
v_call: TRBV6-6
clone_size: once
d_call: TRBD2

cdr3_aa: CASSDDWVYNEQFF
cdr3_nt: TGTGCCAGCAGTGACGACTGGGTGTACAATGAGCAGTTCTTC
j_call: TRBJ2-1
cdr3_length: 14
v_call: TRBV2
clone_size: once
d_call: -

cdr3_aa: CASSFGGSANTGELFF
cdr3_nt: TGTGCCAGCAGTTTCGGCGGGAGCGCGAACACCGGGGAGCTGTTTTTT
j_call: TRBJ2-2
cdr3_length: 16
v_call: TRBV28
clone_size: -
d_call: TRBD2

cdr3_aa: CAWSPDSHNQPQHF
cdr3_nt: TGTGCCTGGAGCCCCGACAGCCACAATCAGCCCCAGCATTTT
j_call: TRBJ1-5
cdr3_length: 14
v_call: TRBV30
clone_size: -
d_call: -

cdr3_aa: CASSPGQPGSPLHF
cdr3_nt: TGTGCCAGCTCACCGGGACAGCCGGGTTCACCCCTCCACTTT
j_call: TRBJ1-6
cdr3_length: 14
v_call: TRBV18
clone_size: -
d_call: TRBD1

cdr3_aa: CASSPRQGYEQYF
cdr3_nt: TGTGCCAGCAGTCCGAGACAGGGCTACGAGCAGTACTTC
j_call: TRBJ2-7
cdr3_length: 13
v_call: TRBV12-3/TRBV12-4
clone_size: once
d_call: TRBD1

cdr3_aa: CASSLAIDSAYEQYF
cdr3_nt: TGTGCCAGCAGCTTAGCTATCGATAGCGCCTACGAGCAGTACTTC
j_call: TRBJ2-7
cdr3_length: 15
v_call: TRBV7-9
clone_size: many
d_call: -

cdr3_aa: CASSLDREAFF
cdr3_nt: TGTGCCAGCAGCCTAGACAGAGAAGCTTTCTTT
j_call: TRBJ1-1
cdr3_length: 11
v_call: TRBV7-9
clone_size: -
d_call: -

cdr3_aa: CASSDDRGKTQYF
cdr3_nt: TGTGCCAGCAGTGATGACAGGGGTAAGACCCAGTACTTC
j_call: TRBJ2-5
cdr3_length: 13
v_call: TRBV25-1
clone_size: -
d_call: TRBD1

cdr3_aa: CASTVNGRETQYF
cdr3_nt: TGTGCCAGCACCGTTAACGGTCGGGAGACCCAGTACTTC
j_call: TRBJ2-5
cdr3_length: 13
v_call: TRBV28
clone_size: -
d_call: -

cdr3_aa: CAISETAGGPLF
cdr3_nt: TGTGCCATCAGTGAGACGGCGGGGGGGCCTCTCTTC
j_call: TRBJ2-1
cdr3_length: 12
v_call: TRBV10-3
clone_size: -
d_call: TRBD2

cdr3_aa: CATSRDDLAGPDTQYF
cdr3_nt: TGTGCCACCAGCAGAGACGATTTAGCGGGGCCAGATACGCAGTATTTT
j_call: TRBJ2-3
cdr3_length: 16
v_call: TRBV15
clone_size: few
d_call: TRBD2

cdr3_aa: CASSLAVSNTEAFF
cdr3_nt: TGTGCCAGCAGCTTAGCTGTATCTAACACTGAAGCTTTCTTT
j_call: TRBJ1-1
cdr3_length: 14
v_call: TRBV11-2
clone_size: few
d_call: -

cdr3_aa: CAATGTGEGNEQFF
cdr3_nt: TGTGCCGCCACCGGGACAGGGGAAGGCAATGAGCAGTTCTTC
j_call: TRBJ2-1
cdr3_length: 14
v_call: TRBV10-3
clone_size: -
d_call: TRBD1

cdr3_aa: CASSPPGLAVSDTQYF
cdr3_nt: TGTGCCAGCTCACCACCCGGACTAGCGGTGTCTGATACGCAGTATTTT
j_call: TRBJ2-3
cdr3_length: 16
v_call: TRBV18
clone_size: -
d_call: TRBD2

cdr3_aa: CATSLSNQPQHF
cdr3_nt: TGTGCCACCAGTCTTAGCAATCAGCCCCAGCATTTT
j_call: TRBJ1-5
cdr3_length: 12
v_call: TRBV15
clone_size: -
d_call: -

cdr3_aa: CASKTRTGFTDTQYF
cdr3_nt: TGCGCCAGCAAAACAAGGACAGGGTTCACAGATACGCAGTATTTT
j_call: TRBJ2-3
cdr3_length: 15
v_call: TRBV5-1
clone_size: -
d_call: TRBD1

cdr3_aa: CASSPGRGPYEQYF
cdr3_nt: TGTGCCAGCTCACCAGGAAGGGGCCCTTACGAGCAGTACTTC
j_call: TRBJ2-7
cdr3_length: 14
v_call: TRBV18
clone_size: -
d_call: -

cdr3_aa: CASSFQIGTPEKLFF
cdr3_nt: TGTGCCAGCAGCTTCCAAATAGGGACACCTGAAAAACTGTTTTTT
j_call: TRBJ1-4
cdr3_length: 15
v_call: TRBV11-2
clone_size: -
d_call: -

cdr3_aa: CASRGQGGTEAFF
cdr3_nt: TGTGCCAGCAGAGGACAGGGTGGGACTGAAGCTTTCTTT
j_call: TRBJ1-1
cdr3_length: 13
v_call: TRBV12-3/TRBV12-4
clone_size: -
d_call: TRBD1

cdr3_aa: CASSIDRGNNQPQHF
cdr3_nt: TGTGCCAGCAGCATCGACAGGGGGAACAATCAGCCCCAGCATTTT
j_call: TRBJ1-5
cdr3_length: 15
v_call: TRBV6-5
clone_size: -
d_call: TRBD1

cdr3_aa: CATRVGSQPQHF
cdr3_nt: TGTGCCACGAGGGTTGGGAGTCAGCCCCAGCATTTT
j_call: TRBJ1-5
cdr3_length: 12
v_call: TRBV28
clone_size: -
d_call: -

cdr3_aa: CASSPQSNYGYTF
cdr3_nt: TGTGCCAGCAGTCCACAGTCTAACTATGGCTACACCTTC
j_call: TRBJ1-2
cdr3_length: 13
v_call: TRBV7-2
clone_size: -
d_call: -

cdr3_aa: CASSSDRSGNTIYF
cdr3_nt: TGTGCCAGCAGCTCGGACAGAAGTGGAAACACCATATATTTT
j_call: TRBJ1-3
cdr3_length: 14
v_call: TRBV11-2
clone_size: once
d_call: -

cdr3_aa: CASSPITSGGSNEQFF
cdr3_nt: TGTGCCAGCAGCCCGATCACTAGCGGGGGGAGCAATGAGCAGTTCTTC
j_call: TRBJ2-1
cdr3_length: 16
v_call: TRBV7-9
clone_size: -
d_call: TRBD2

cdr3_aa: CASEGQPTSTDTQYF
cdr3_nt: TGTGCCAGCGAGGGACAGCCGACTAGCACAGATACGCAGTATTTT
j_call: TRBJ2-3
cdr3_length: 15
v_call: TRBV6-5
clone_size: -
d_call: TRBD1

cdr3_aa: CASSTQQGLLVYEQYF
cdr3_nt: TGTGCCAGCAGTACACAACAGGGGCTTCTTGTCTACGAGCAGTACTTC
j_call: TRBJ2-7
cdr3_length: 16
v_call: TRBV28
clone_size: -
d_call: TRBD1

cdr3_aa: CAGGGGVGGELFF
cdr3_nt: TGTGCTGGGGGTGGGGGCGTCGGCGGGGAGCTGTTTTTT
j_call: TRBJ2-2
cdr3_length: 13
v_call: TRBV12-5
clone_size: -
d_call: -

cdr3_aa: CASSKQSTGNYGYTF
cdr3_nt: TGTGCCAGTAGTAAACAATCGACAGGGAACTATGGCTACACCTTC
j_call: TRBJ1-2
cdr3_length: 15
v_call: TRBV19
clone_size: -
d_call: TRBD1

cdr3_aa: CASSIRQGQETQYF
cdr3_nt: TGTGCCAGTAGTATAAGACAGGGGCAAGAGACCCAGTACTTC
j_call: TRBJ2-5
cdr3_length: 14
v_call: TRBV19
clone_size: -
d_call: TRBD1

cdr3_aa: CASSLDSAGDRLSYEQYF
cdr3_nt: TGTGCCAGCAGCTTAGATTCTGCTGGGGACAGGTTATCCTACGAGCAGTACTTC
j_call: TRBJ2-7
cdr3_length: 18
v_call: TRBV11-2
clone_size: -
d_call: TRBD1

cdr3_aa: CASSELGHGYTF
cdr3_nt: TGTGCCAGCAGTGAATTGGGCCATGGCTACACCTTC
j_call: TRBJ1-2
cdr3_length: 12
v_call: TRBV6-1
clone_size: once
d_call: -

cdr3_aa: CASSEAPTFSGNTIYF
cdr3_nt: TGTGCCAGCAGTGAAGCGCCCACATTCTCTGGAAACACCATATATTTT
j_call: TRBJ1-3
cdr3_length: 16
v_call: TRBV6-1
clone_size: -
d_call: -

cdr3_aa: CASKLRFSSYNEQFF
cdr3_nt: TGTGCCAGCAAATTACGCTTTAGCTCCTACAATGAGCAGTTCTTC
j_call: TRBJ2-1
cdr3_length: 15
v_call: TRBV6-5
clone_size: -
d_call: -

cdr3_aa: CATSASGAAGNTIYF
cdr3_nt: TGTGCCACCAGTGCTTCAGGGGCGGCTGGAAACACCATATATTTT
j_call: TRBJ1-3
cdr3_length: 15
v_call: TRBV24-1
clone_size: -
d_call: -

cdr3_aa: CASSLGGPSGYTF
cdr3_nt: TGTGCCAGCAGCTTGGGAGGGCCTTCAGGCTACACCTTC
j_call: TRBJ1-2
cdr3_length: 13
v_call: TRBV5-6
clone_size: -
d_call: -

cdr3_aa: CASSKGRRGNLSSYNSPLHF
cdr3_nt: TGTGCCAGCAGCAAAGGGCGCAGGGGAAACCTTAGCTCCTATAATTCACCCCTCCACTTT
j_call: TRBJ1-6
cdr3_length: 20
v_call: TRBV21-1
clone_size: -
d_call: -

cdr3_aa: CASTRRDEQFF
cdr3_nt: TGTGCCAGCACCCGAAGAGATGAGCAGTTCTTC
j_call: TRBJ2-1
cdr3_length: 11
v_call: TRBV12-3/TRBV12-4
clone_size: -
d_call: -

cdr3_aa: CASRVQDFQAFF
cdr3_nt: TGTGCCAGCAGGGTTCAGGACTTTCAAGCTTTCTTT
j_call: TRBJ1-1
cdr3_length: 12
v_call: TRBV6-6
clone_size: -
d_call: -

cdr3_aa: CASSEPSGPARDTGELFF
cdr3_nt: TGCGCCAGCAGTGAGCCTTCCGGACCGGCGAGGGACACCGGGGAGCTGTTTTTT
j_call: TRBJ2-2
cdr3_length: 18
v_call: TRBV10-2
clone_size: -
d_call: -

cdr3_aa: CASSIRTATGELFF
cdr3_nt: TGTGCCAGCAGTATTCGGACAGCCACCGGGGAGCTGTTTTTT
j_call: TRBJ2-2
cdr3_length: 14
v_call: TRBV5-8
clone_size: -
d_call: -

cdr3_aa: CASSPVGGELFF
cdr3_nt: TGTGCCAGCAGCCCCGTCGGCGGGGAGCTGTTTTTT
j_call: TRBJ2-2
cdr3_length: 12
v_call: TRBV5-4
clone_size: -
d_call: -

cdr3_aa: CSVDGGDGYTF
cdr3_nt: TGCAGCGTCGATGGGGGGGATGGCTACACCTTC
j_call: TRBJ1-2
cdr3_length: 11
v_call: TRBV29-1
clone_size: -
d_call: -

cdr3_aa: CASSTGVGEKLFF
cdr3_nt: TGTGCCAGCTCGACAGGGGTCGGCGAAAAACTGTTTTTT
j_call: TRBJ1-4
cdr3_length: 13
v_call: TRBV18
clone_size: -
d_call: TRBD1

cdr3_aa: CASSQVRQGHEQYF
cdr3_nt: TGCGCCAGCAGCCAAGTGAGACAGGGCCACGAGCAGTACTTC
j_call: TRBJ2-7
cdr3_length: 14
v_call: TRBV4-1
clone_size: -
d_call: TRBD1

cdr3_aa: CASSTQGAVYSPLHF
cdr3_nt: TGTGCCAGTAGTACTCAAGGGGCAGTTTATTCACCCCTCCACTTT
j_call: TRBJ1-6
cdr3_length: 15
v_call: TRBV19
clone_size: -
d_call: -

cdr3_aa: CASSRDRGSQYGYTF
cdr3_nt: TGTGCCAGCAGTAGGGACAGGGGGTCTCAGTATGGCTACACCTTC
j_call: TRBJ1-2
cdr3_length: 15
v_call: TRBV2
clone_size: -
d_call: TRBD1

cdr3_aa: CASSGRSGIYGYTF
cdr3_nt: TGTGCCAGCAGTGGTAGGTCGGGGATCTATGGCTACACCTTC
j_call: TRBJ1-2
cdr3_length: 14
v_call: TRBV2
clone_size: once
d_call: -

cdr3_aa: CASSLGDRDYGYTF
cdr3_nt: TGCGCCAGCAGCTTGGGGGACAGGGACTATGGCTACACCTTC
j_call: TRBJ1-2
cdr3_length: 14
v_call: TRBV5-1
clone_size: -
d_call: TRBD1

cdr3_aa: CASSEGRGKGETQYF
cdr3_nt: TGTGCCAGCAGTGAGGGCAGGGGGAAGGGTGAGACCCAGTACTTC
j_call: TRBJ2-5
cdr3_length: 15
v_call: TRBV2
clone_size: few
d_call: TRBD1

cdr3_aa: CASSSQGQVSNQPQHF
cdr3_nt: TGTGCCAGCAGCTCACAGGGACAGGTTAGCAATCAGCCCCAGCATTTT
j_call: TRBJ1-5
cdr3_length: 16
v_call: TRBV7-8
clone_size: -
d_call: TRBD1

cdr3_aa: CATSDLRTVGVTGELFF
cdr3_nt: TGTGCCACCAGTGATTTGAGGACAGTTGGGGTCACCGGGGAGCTGTTTTTT
j_call: TRBJ2-2
cdr3_length: 17
v_call: TRBV24-1
clone_size: -
d_call: -

cdr3_aa: CASSRDSPKGSDTQYF
cdr3_nt: TGTGCCAGCAGTAGGGACTCCCCGAAGGGTTCAGATACGCAGTATTTT
j_call: TRBJ2-3
cdr3_length: 16
v_call: TRBV2
clone_size: few
d_call: -

cdr3_aa: CASSLLAVGSYNEQFF
cdr3_nt: TGTGCCAGCAGCTTACTAGCGGTCGGCTCCTACAATGAGCAGTTCTTC
j_call: TRBJ2-1
cdr3_length: 16
v_call: TRBV11-2
clone_size: -
d_call: TRBD2